The rows below give T cell receptor beta chains drawn from one sample of a study of shared clonotypes between healthy human individuals. TCRdb's table, derived via immunoSEQ multiplex PCR, lists solely in-frame clones and lacks some. Seen here are around 2.1 million clones, 85% to 95% observed once, and the top ten hold roughly 1.7%. Sequenced sample: naive CD8+ T cells from PBMCs. All receptors derive from a man between 18 and 35 years old in good health. Some clones in this sample may be carry-over from other donors' samples. Both conserved end residues are part of each CDR3. The order of the fields is clone size, D gene, V gene, J gene, CDR3 protein, CDR3 DNA. The D gene is left open where the match is weak. Clone size is stated in some rows and not others, as once, few, many or a class when expanded.

.	TRBD1	TRBV9	TRBJ2-5	CASSEGTGAGETQYF	TGTGCCAGCAGCGAGGGGACAGGGGCAGGGGAGACCCAGTACTTC
.	.	TRBV7-2	TRBJ2-1	CASSLGVSRLTYNEQFF	TGTGCCAGCAGCTTAGGGGTCTCGCGGCTTACCTACAATGAGCAGTTCTTC
.	.	TRBV27	TRBJ2-5	CASSPSLQRTYQETQYF	TGTGCCAGCAGCCCCAGTCTCCAGCGGACTTATCAAGAGACCCAGTACTTC
.	TRBD2	TRBV4-1	TRBJ2-3	CASSQARGAGEADTQYF	TGCGCCAGCAGCCAAGCCCGAGGAGCGGGAGAAGCAGATACGCAGTATTTT
.	TRBD2	TRBV4-1	TRBJ2-7	CASSGRLAVYEQYF	TGCGCCAGCAGCGGTCGGCTAGCGGTGTACGAGCAGTACTTC
.	.	TRBV7-8	TRBJ2-7	CASSFNYEQYF	TGTGCCAGCAGCTTCAATTACGAGCAGTACTTC
.	.	TRBV11-2	TRBJ2-7	CASSLDRHEQYF	TGTGCCAGCAGCTTAGATAGGCACGAGCAGTACTTC
.	.	TRBV9	TRBJ2-2	CASSPREGRNTGELFF	TGTGCCAGCAGCCCCCGAGAGGGGAGGAACACCGGGGAGCTGTTTTTT
.	TRBD1	TRBV15	TRBJ2-3	CATSRARTGTDTQYF	TGTGCCACCAGCAGAGCGCGGACAGGAACAGATACGCAGTATTTT
.	.	TRBV11-2	TRBJ2-3	CASKPHGGRGAADTQYF	TGTGCCAGCAAACCTCACGGGGGCAGGGGCGCGGCAGATACGCAGTATTTT
.	.	TRBV4-3	TRBJ1-3	CASSQEVRSGNTIYF	TGCGCCAGCAGCCAAGAAGTGAGGTCTGGAAACACCATATATTTT
.	.	TRBV5-6	TRBJ2-3	CASSLAADTQYF	TGTGCCAGCAGCTTGGCGGCAGATACGCAGTATTTT
.	.	TRBV7-9	TRBJ1-4	CASSLSGTATNEKLFF	TGTGCCAGCAGCTTAAGCGGGACTGCAACTAATGAAAAACTGTTTTTT
.	.	TRBV29-1	TRBJ1-1	CSVEGGGNTEAFF	TGCAGCGTTGAAGGTGGGGGGAACACTGAAGCTTTCTTT
.	.	TRBV11-2	TRBJ2-7	CASSLWGPSYEQYF	TGTGCCAGCAGCTTATGGGGACCGTCCTACGAGCAGTACTTC
.	.	TRBV5-1	TRBJ2-1	CASTLGNEQFF	TGCGCCAGCACTCTGGGCAATGAGCAGTTCTTC
.	.	TRBV19	TRBJ1-5	CASSAGLPTGNQPQHF	TGTGCCAGTAGCGCGGGCCTCCCGACGGGCAATCAGCCCCAGCATTTT
.	.	TRBV7-9	TRBJ2-2	CASSTGFSGELFF	TGTGCCAGCAGCACCGGGTTCTCCGGGGAGCTGTTTTTT
.	TRBD2	TRBV7-8	TRBJ2-3	CASSSRGLAGGFTDTQYF	TGTGCCAGCAGCTCCCGTGGACTAGCGGGAGGCTTCACAGATACGCAGTATTTT
.	.	TRBV13	TRBJ1-1	CASRRSRLNTEAFF	TGTGCCAGCAGGCGAAGTCGGCTCAACACTGAAGCTTTCTTT
.	.	TRBV27	TRBJ2-5	CASSYTGFEETQYF	TGTGCCAGCAGTTACACAGGGTTCGAAGAGACCCAGTACTTC
once	.	TRBV6-5	TRBJ1-4	CASSPNREKLFF	TGTGCCAGCAGTCCAAATAGGGAAAAACTGTTTTTT
.	.	TRBV5-3	TRBJ2-1	CARPPRGGCYNEQFF	TGTGCCAGACCCCCGAGGGGGGGTTGCTACAATGAGCAGTTCTTC
.	TRBD1	TRBV7-3	TRBJ2-2	CASSPEPGGGNTGELFF	TGTGCCAGCAGCCCAGAACCAGGGGGCGGGAACACCGGGGAGCTGTTTTTT
.	TRBD2	TRBV27	TRBJ2-5	CASSLVAGEVETQYF	TGTGCCAGCAGTTTAGTAGCGGGAGAAGTAGAGACCCAGTACTTC
.	TRBD1	TRBV10-2	TRBJ2-1	CASRTGDRHEQFF	TGCGCCAGTAGGACAGGGGACCGGCATGAGCAGTTCTTC
.	.	TRBV2	TRBJ1-5	CASMDGPKGSNQPQHF	TGTGCCAGCATGGACGGCCCAAAGGGTAGCAATCAGCCCCAGCATTTT
.	.	TRBV6-5	TRBJ2-1	CASSYSKGRDEQFF	TGTGCCAGCAGTTACTCGAAGGGTCGCGATGAGCAGTTCTTC
.	TRBD1	TRBV19	TRBJ1-3	CASRDREKWPGNTIYF	TGTGCCAGCCGGGACAGGGAGAAATGGCCTGGAAACACCATATATTTT
.	.	TRBV12-2	TRBJ1-4	CASRLRGQEVSGGNEKLFF	TGTGCAAGTCGCTTAAGGGGACAGGAAGTCTCAGGGGGTAATGAAAAACTGTTTTTT
.	.	TRBV7-9	TRBJ2-3	CASSLGQEGTQYF	TGTGCCAGCAGCTTAGGACAGGAGGGCACGCAGTATTTT
.	.	TRBV6-1	TRBJ1-1	CASSEAGLLMNTEAFF	TGTGCCAGCAGTGAAGCGGGACTCCTCATGAACACTGAAGCTTTCTTT
once	.	TRBV11-1	TRBJ2-1	CASSRDLEQFF	TGTGCCAGCTCCCGGGATCTTGAGCAGTTCTTC
.	TRBD2	TRBV27	TRBJ2-1	CASSLGSGNEQFF	TGTGCCAGCAGTCTGGGTAGCGGGAATGAGCAGTTCTTC
.	TRBD2	TRBV5-1	TRBJ2-7	CASSLAPGLAPSYEQYF	TGCGCCAGCAGCTTGGCCCCAGGACTAGCGCCCTCCTACGAGCAGTACTTC
.	.	TRBV27	TRBJ1-2	CASSLTGTSFYGYTF	TGTGCCAGCAGTCTAACCGGGACATCTTTCTATGGCTACACCTTC
.	.	TRBV28	TRBJ2-7	CASSPLGRAYEQYF	TGTGCCAGCAGTCCCCTCGGGAGAGCTTACGAGCAGTACTTC
.	.	TRBV5-1	TRBJ2-7	CASSLGSLYEQYF	TGCGCCAGCAGCTTAGGTTCCCTGTACGAGCAGTACTTC
.	.	TRBV15	TRBJ1-1	CATSREGLLNTEAFF	TGTGCCACCAGCAGGGAGGGCCTCTTGAACACTGAAGCTTTCTTT
.	TRBD2	TRBV9	TRBJ2-1	CASSVGSGTSIDEQFF	TGTGCCAGCAGCGTAGGGTCCGGGACTAGCATAGATGAGCAGTTCTTC
.	.	TRBV19	TRBJ2-2	CASSWRENTGELFF	TGTGCCAGTAGTTGGAGGGAAAACACCGGGGAGCTGTTTTTT
.	TRBD2	TRBV4-1	TRBJ2-1	CASSQGTSGTQAYNEQFF	TGCGCCAGCAGCCAGGGGACTAGCGGGACCCAGGCCTACAATGAGCAGTTCTTC
.	.	TRBV28	TRBJ2-2	CASSPILAGELFF	TGTGCCAGCAGTCCCATCTTAGCCGGGGAGCTGTTTTTT
.	TRBD1	TRBV7-9	TRBJ1-2	CASSTSGGAGDGYTF	TGTGCCAGCAGCACATCAGGGGGCGCCGGGGATGGCTACACCTTC
.	.	TRBV27	TRBJ1-5	CASRPGPAGRGQPQHF	TGTGCCAGCAGACCGGGCCCGGCGGGAAGGGGCCAGCCCCAGCATTTT
once	TRBD2	TRBV5-6	TRBJ2-5	CASSSHGGSGSYLTQYF	TGTGCCAGCAGCTCGCATGGCGGGAGCGGGTCTTACTTGACCCAGTACTTC